This T cell receptor (beta chain) was retrieved from a study of cytomegalovirus exposure and HLA in healthy donors. Study conclusions and caveats: Prior analysis indicated that the majority of TCR beta V segments exhibited productivity approximately 87% or approximately 30% of the time. Relative to equally common others, HLA-associated TCR beta chains showed greater clonal expansion in a later analysis. The classifier reportedly diagnosed cytomegalovirus status with high specificity and sensitivity.

The CDR3 covers 17 residues. V was clipped by 3 bases and J by 0 bases; unmatched bases: 5. Germline V gene lookup returns CDR1 LNHDA and CDR2 SQIVND (reference sequence). As concerns this clone: What it binds is unknown.

The PCR used 60 Vbeta and 13 Jbeta primers. TCRdb's table, derived via immunoSEQ multiplex PCR, lists solely in-frame clones and lacks some. In the table there are about 99,000 clones, around 80% of which are singletons. The TCR sequence derives from a woman aged 18-30 years in good health and CMV-seropositive. The chain carries TRBV19 and TRBJ2-1; 10 bases fit TRBD2. Material for sequencing was PBMCs. CDR3: CASSIWLAGASYNEQFF. In nucleotides, the CDR3 is TGTGCCAGTAGTATCTGGCTAGCGGGGGCCTCCTACAATGAGCAGTTCTTC.